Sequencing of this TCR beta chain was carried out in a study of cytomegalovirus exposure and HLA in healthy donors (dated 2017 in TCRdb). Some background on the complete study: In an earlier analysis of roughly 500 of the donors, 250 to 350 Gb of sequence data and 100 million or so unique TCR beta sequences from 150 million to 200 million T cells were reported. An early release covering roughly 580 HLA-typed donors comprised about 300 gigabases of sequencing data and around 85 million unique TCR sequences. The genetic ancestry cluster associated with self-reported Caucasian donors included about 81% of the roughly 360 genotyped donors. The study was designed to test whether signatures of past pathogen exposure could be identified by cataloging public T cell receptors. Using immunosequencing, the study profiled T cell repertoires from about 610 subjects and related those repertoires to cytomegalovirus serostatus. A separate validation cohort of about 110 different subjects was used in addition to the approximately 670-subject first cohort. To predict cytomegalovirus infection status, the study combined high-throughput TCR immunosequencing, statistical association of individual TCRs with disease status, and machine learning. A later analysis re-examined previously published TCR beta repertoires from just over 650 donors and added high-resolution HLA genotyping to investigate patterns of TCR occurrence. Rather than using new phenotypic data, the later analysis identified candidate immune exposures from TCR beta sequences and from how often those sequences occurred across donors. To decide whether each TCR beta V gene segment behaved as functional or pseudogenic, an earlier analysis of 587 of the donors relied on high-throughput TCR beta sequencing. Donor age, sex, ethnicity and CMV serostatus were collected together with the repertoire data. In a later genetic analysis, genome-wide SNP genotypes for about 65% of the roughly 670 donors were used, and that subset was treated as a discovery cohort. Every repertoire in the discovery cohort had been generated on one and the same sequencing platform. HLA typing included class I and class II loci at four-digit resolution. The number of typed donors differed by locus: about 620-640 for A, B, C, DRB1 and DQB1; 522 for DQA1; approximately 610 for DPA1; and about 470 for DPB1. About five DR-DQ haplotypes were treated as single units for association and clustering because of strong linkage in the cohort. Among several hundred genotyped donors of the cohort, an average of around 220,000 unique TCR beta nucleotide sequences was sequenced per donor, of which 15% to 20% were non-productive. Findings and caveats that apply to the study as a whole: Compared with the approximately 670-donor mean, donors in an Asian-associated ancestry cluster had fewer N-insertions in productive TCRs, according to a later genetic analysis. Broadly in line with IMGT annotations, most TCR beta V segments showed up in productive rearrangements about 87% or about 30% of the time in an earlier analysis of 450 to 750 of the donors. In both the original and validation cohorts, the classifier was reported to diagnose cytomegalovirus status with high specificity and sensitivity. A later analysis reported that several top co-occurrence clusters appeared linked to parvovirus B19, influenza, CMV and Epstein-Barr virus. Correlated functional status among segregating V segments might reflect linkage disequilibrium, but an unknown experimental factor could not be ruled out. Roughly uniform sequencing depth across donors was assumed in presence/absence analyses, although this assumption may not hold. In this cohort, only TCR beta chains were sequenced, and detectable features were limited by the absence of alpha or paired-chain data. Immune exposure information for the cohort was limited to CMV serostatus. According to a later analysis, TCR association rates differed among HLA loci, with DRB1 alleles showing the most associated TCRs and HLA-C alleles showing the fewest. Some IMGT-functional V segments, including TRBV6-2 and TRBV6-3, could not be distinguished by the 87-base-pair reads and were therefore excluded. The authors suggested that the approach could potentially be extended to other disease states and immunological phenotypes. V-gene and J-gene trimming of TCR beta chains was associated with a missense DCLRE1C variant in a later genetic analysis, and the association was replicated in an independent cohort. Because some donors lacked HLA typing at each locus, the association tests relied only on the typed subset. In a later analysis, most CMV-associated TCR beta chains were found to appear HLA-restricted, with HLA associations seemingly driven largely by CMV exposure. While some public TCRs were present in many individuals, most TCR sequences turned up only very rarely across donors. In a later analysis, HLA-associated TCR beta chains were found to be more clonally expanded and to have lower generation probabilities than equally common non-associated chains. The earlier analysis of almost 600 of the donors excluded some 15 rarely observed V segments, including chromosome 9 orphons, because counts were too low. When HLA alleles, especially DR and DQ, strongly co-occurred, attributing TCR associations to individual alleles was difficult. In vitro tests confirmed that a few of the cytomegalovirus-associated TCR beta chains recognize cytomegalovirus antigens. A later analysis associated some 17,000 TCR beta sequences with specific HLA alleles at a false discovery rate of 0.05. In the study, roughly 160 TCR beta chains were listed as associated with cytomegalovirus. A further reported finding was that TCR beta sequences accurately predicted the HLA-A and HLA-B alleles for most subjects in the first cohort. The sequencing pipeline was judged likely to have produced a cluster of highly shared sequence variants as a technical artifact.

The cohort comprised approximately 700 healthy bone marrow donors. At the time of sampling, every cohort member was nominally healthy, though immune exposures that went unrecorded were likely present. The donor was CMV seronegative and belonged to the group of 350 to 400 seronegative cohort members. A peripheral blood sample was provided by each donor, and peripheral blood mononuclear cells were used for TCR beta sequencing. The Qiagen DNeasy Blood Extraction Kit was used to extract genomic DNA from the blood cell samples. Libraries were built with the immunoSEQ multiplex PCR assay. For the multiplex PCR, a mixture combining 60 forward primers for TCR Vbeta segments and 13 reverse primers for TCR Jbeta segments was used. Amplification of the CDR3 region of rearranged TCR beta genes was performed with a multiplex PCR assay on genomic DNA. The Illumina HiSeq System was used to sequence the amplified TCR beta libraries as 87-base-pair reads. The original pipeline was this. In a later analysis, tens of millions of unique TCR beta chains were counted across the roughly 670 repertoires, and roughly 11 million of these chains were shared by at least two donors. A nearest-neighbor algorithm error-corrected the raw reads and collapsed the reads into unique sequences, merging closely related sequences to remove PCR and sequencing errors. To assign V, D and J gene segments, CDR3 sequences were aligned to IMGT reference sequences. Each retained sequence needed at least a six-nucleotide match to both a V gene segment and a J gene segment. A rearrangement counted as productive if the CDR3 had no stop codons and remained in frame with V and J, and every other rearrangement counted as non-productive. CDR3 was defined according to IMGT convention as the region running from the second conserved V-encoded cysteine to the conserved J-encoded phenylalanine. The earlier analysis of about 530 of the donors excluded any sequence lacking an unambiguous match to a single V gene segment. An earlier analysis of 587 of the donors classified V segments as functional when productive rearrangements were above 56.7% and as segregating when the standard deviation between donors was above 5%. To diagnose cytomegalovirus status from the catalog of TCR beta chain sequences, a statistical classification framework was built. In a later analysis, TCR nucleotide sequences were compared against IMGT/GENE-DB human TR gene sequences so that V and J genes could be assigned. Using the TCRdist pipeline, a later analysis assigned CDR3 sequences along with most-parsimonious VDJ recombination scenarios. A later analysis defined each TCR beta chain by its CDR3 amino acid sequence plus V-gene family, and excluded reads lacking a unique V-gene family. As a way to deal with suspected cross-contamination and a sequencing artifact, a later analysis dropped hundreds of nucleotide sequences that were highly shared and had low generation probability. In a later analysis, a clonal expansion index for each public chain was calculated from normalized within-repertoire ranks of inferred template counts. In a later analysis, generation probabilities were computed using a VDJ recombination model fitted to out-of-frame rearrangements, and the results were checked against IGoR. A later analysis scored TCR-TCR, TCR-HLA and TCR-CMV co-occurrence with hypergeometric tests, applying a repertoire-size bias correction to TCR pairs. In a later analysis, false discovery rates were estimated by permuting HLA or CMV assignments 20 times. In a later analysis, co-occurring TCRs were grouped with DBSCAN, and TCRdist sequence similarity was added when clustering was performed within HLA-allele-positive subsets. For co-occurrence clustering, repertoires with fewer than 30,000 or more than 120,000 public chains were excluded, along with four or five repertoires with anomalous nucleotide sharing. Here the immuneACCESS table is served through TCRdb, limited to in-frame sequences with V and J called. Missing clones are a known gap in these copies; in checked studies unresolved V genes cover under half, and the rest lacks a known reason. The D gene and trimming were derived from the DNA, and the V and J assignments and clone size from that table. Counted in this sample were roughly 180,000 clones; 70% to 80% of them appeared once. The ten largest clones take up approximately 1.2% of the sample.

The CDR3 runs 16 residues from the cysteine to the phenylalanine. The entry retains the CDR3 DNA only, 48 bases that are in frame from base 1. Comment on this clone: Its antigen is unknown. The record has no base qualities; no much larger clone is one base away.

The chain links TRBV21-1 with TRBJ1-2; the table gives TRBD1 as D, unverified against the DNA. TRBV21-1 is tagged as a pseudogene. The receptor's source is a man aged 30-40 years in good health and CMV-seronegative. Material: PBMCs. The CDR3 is CASSIVRQGKHYGYTF. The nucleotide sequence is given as TGTGCCAGCAGCATTGTTCGACAGGGTAAGCACTATGGCTACACCTTC.